The rows below give T cell receptor beta chains drawn from one sample of a study of Graves' ophthalmopathy and Graves' hyperthyroidism. One entry per CDR3 protein results from TCRdb running MiXCR on the multiplex PCR reads. Found here are about 370,000 distinct CDR3 sequences, approximately 18% of them singletons; the top ten hold 2.4%. The source material was peripheral blood. These receptor sequences come from an adult woman with stable Graves' hyperthyroidism. The CDR3 runs from the conserved cysteine through the conserved F or W. Each record gives: D gene, clone size, V gene, J gene, CDR3 protein, CDR3 DNA. D genes are given only for firm matches. Some rows mark clone size as missing; the rest say once, few, many or name a class of expanded clone.

-	many	TRBV29-1	TRBJ2-7	CSVAVRSYEQYF	TGCAGCGTTGCTGTTAGGTCCTACGAGCAGTACTTC
TRBD2	many	TRBV19	TRBJ2-2	CASSIRLAGATTNTGELFF	TGTGCCAGTAGTATTAGGCTAGCGGGAGCAACCACGAACACCGGGGAGCTGTTTTTT
-	many	TRBV20-1	TRBJ1-1	CSASKDSGTEAFF	TGCAGTGCTAGTAAAGATAGCGGCACTGAAGCTTTCTTT
-	many	TRBV18	TRBJ2-7	CASSPPGTSQGEQYF	TGTGCCAGCTCACCACCTGGGACATCCCAGGGCGAGCAGTACTTC
-	many	TRBV12-3/TRBV12-4	TRBJ1-6	CASSLSRGNSPLHF	TGTGCCAGCAGTTTGTCCCGGGGAAATTCACCCCTCCACTTT
TRBD1	many	TRBV12-3/TRBV12-4	TRBJ1-1	CASSPGQGAEAFF	TGTGCCAGCAGCCCGGGACAGGGGGCTGAAGCTTTCTTT
-	-	TRBV2	TRBJ1-3	CASSEDGGSPGNTIYF	TGTGCCAGCAGTGAAGATGGGGGGTCCCCTGGAAACACCATATATTTT
TRBD1	many	TRBV24-1	TRBJ2-5	CATSDFTGGPKTQYF	TGTGCCACCAGTGATTTTACAGGGGGCCCAAAGACCCAGTACTTC
-	many	TRBV29-1	TRBJ2-6	CSAGKGDGANVLTF	TGCAGCGCCGGGAAGGGCGATGGGGCCAACGTCCTGACTTTC
-	many	TRBV15	TRBJ2-2	CATSRDYGNTGELFF	TGTGCCACCAGCAGAGATTACGGCAACACCGGGGAGCTGTTTTTT
-	many	TRBV2	TRBJ2-2	CASSHPGYTGPGELFF	TGTGCCAGCAGTCACCCAGGTTATACAGGCCCCGGGGAGCTGTTTTTT
TRBD1	many	TRBV20-1	TRBJ2-2	CSARDRGNTGELFF	TGCAGTGCTCGCGACAGGGGGAACACCGGGGAGCTGTTTTTT
-	many	TRBV5-1	TRBJ1-1	CASSPARDTEAFF	TGCGCCAGCAGCCCAGCCAGGGACACTGAAGCTTTCTTT
-	many	TRBV29-1	TRBJ1-5	CSVQGNNQPQHF	TGCAGCGTCCAGGGGAACAATCAGCCCCAGCATTTT
TRBD1	many	TRBV12-3/TRBV12-4	TRBJ2-7	CASSDRVGKQYF	TGTGCCAGCAGTGACAGGGTGGGAAAGCAGTACTTC
TRBD2	-	TRBV5-1	TRBJ2-5	CASSQTAGEETQYF	TGCGCCAGCAGCCAGACAGCGGGAGAAGAGACCCAGTACTTC
-	many	TRBV2	TRBJ1-1	CASQGLAGTEAFF	TGTGCCAGCCAGGGTCTAGCGGGCACTGAAGCTTTCTTT
-	many	TRBV20-1	TRBJ2-5	CSVPGSSSSETQYF	TGCAGTGTGCCGGGTAGCTCCTCCTCCGAGACCCAGTACTTC
TRBD1	many	TRBV25-1	TRBJ2-7	CASSEWAGGLEEQYF	TGTGCCAGCAGTGAATGGGCAGGGGGCCTGGAAGAGCAGTACTTC
-	-	TRBV2	TRBJ1-1	CASSDRHSNTEAFF	TGTGCCAGCAGTGATCGTCACTCGAACACTGAAGCTTTCTTT
-	many	TRBV20-1	TRBJ1-5	CSAMPENQPQHF	TGCAGTGCTATGCCAGAGAATCAGCCCCAGCATTTT
TRBD1	many	TRBV12-3/TRBV12-4	TRBJ1-2	CASGPGTEGGYTF	TGTGCCAGCGGTCCCGGGACAGAAGGGGGCTACACCTTC
-	-	TRBV5-1	TRBJ2-7	CASSLAATNSYDQYF	TGCGCCAGCAGCTTGGCAGCAACTAACTCCTACGATCAGTACTTC